The TCR beta chain described here comes from a study of T cell repertoires in aging, cancer and after chemotherapy. Peripheral blood genomic DNA, not sorted cells or RNA, was the template. TRB rearrangements spanning V, D and J were amplified using mixed TRB-A/B primers. TCRdb re-called the multiplex PCR reads through MiXCR, storing one row per CDR3 protein. The sample lists roughly 2,500 distinct CDR3 sequences, around three fifths seen once, with 36% in the top ten. The CDR3 runs 16 residues. Germline V lookup: CDR1 ENHRY, CDR2 SYGVKD. The junction had 9 bases not matched to a gene; V was cut back by 3 bases and J by 3 bases.

This TCR derives from a human donor with a solid tumor. This chain links TRBV10-3 with TRBJ1-2; 8 bases fit TRBD1. The specimen was blood. This chain's CDR3 is CAISESAGGRDYGYTF. Written as DNA, the CDR3 is TGTGCCATCAGTGAATCGGCAGGGGGCAGGGACTATGGCTACACCTTC.